The present T cell receptor beta chain was sequenced within a study of T cell repertoires in cytomegalovirus infection. Across the study: Carrying CMV and the relevant HLA type showed in public TCR beta signatures.

This CDR3 has 14 residues. In germline, CDR1 is SGHTA, CDR2 FQGNSA. V gave up 8 bases and J gave up 1 base, with 14 bases separating them. TCRdb reprocessed the reads with MiXCR, giving one entry per CDR3 protein. The sample carries 150,000 to 200,000 distinct CDR3 sequences, around 14% recorded once. This clonotype has at least ten counts. The rearrangement joins TRBV7-2 to TRBJ1-1; D might be TRBD1 (5 bases). Sequenced sample: PBMCs. This receptor was obtained from a human donor in good health (CMV status not recorded). Some clones in this sample may be carry-over from other donors' samples. The CDR3 nucleotides are TGTGCCAGCTACCAAGGGGCAGCGAACACTGAAGCTTTCTTT. Translation gives CASYQGAANTEAFF.